A selection of T cell receptor beta chains follows, all from one sample in a study of neoadjuvant anti-PD-1 for oral cavity cancer. TCRdb's table, derived via immunoSEQ multiplex PCR, lists solely in-frame clones and lacks some. This table holds some 66,000 clones, more than 70% found once. The specimen was PBMCs, collected before nivolumab (anti-PD-1) treatment. The receptor set was obtained from a person aged 35-79 years with oral cavity squamous cell carcinoma. Both conserved end residues are part of each CDR3. Each record gives: clone size, V gene, D gene, J gene, CDR3 protein, CDR3 DNA. The D gene is left open where the match is weak. Only some rows state a clone size, as once, few, many or a class for expanded clones.

NA,TRBV30,NA,TRBJ2-6,CAWEPGPSSGANVLTF,TGTGCCTGGGAACCGGGACCGAGCTCTGGGGCCAACGTCCTGACTTTC
NA,TRBV18,NA,TRBJ2-1,CASSPPLSAAVYNEQFF,TGTGCCAGCTCACCACCGCTCTCAGCGGCGGTCTACAATGAGCAGTTCTTC
few,TRBV19,TRBD1,TRBJ1-1,CASSRLDRGTEAFF,TGTGCCAGTAGTCGCCTTGACAGGGGGACTGAAGCTTTCTTT
NA,TRBV5-1,TRBD2,TRBJ2-3,CASSLVVAGLNTDTQYF,TGCGCCAGCAGCTTAGTCGTAGCGGGCCTCAACACAGATACGCAGTATTTT
NA,TRBV7-3,NA,TRBJ2-1,CASSLKAGRRNNEQFF,TGTGCCAGCAGCTTAAAGGCAGGACGGAGGAACAATGAGCAGTTCTTC
NA,TRBV7-8,NA,TRBJ2-6,CASSLVPLGAGANVLTF,TGTGCCAGCAGCTTAGTCCCCTTGGGCGCTGGGGCCAACGTCCTGACTTTC
NA,TRBV7-9,NA,TRBJ1-1,CASIAGARNTEAFF,TGTGCCAGCATCGCAGGGGCAAGAAACACTGAAGCTTTCTTT
NA,TRBV6-1,NA,TRBJ2-4,CASSEVGGRENIQYF,TGTGCCAGCAGTGAAGTGGGGGGCAGGGAAAACATTCAGTACTTC
NA,TRBV4-1,TRBD1,TRBJ1-5,CASSQPLGDRDNQPQHF,TGCGCCAGCAGCCAACCCCTCGGGGACAGGGACAATCAGCCCCAGCATTTT
NA,TRBV27,NA,TRBJ2-1,CASSSGRLYNEQFF,TGTGCCAGCAGTAGCGGCAGATTATACAATGAGCAGTTCTTC